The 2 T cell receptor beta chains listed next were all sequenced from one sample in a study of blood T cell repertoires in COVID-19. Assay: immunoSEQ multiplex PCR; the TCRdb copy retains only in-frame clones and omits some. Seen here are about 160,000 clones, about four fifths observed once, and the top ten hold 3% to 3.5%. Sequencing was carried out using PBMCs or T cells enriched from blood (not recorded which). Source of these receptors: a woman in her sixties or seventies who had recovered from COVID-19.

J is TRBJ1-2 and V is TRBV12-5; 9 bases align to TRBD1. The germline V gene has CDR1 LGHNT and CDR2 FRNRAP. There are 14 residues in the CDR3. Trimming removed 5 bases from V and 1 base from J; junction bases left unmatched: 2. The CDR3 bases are TGTGCTAGTGGTGAGGGACAGGGTAACTATGGCTACACCTTC. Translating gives CASGEGQGNYGYTF.

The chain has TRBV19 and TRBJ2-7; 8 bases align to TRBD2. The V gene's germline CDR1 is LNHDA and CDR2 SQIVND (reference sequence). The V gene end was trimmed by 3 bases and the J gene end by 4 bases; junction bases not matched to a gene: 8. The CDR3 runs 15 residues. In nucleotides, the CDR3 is TGTGCCAGTAGTATCTTCGGGACGGGAGGGTACGAGCAGTACTTC. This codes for CASSIFGTGGYEQYF.